The 4 T cell receptor beta chains reported below all come from one sample, sequenced in a study of T cells in Graves' hyperthyroidism and ophthalmopathy. Regions amplified from RNA transcripts were the TCR beta CDR3 regions. Using the HTBI primer set, a first-round RT-PCR was run on the TCR CDR3. TCRdb re-called the multiplex PCR reads through MiXCR, storing one row per CDR3 protein. The table includes approximately 600,000 distinct CDR3 sequences, approximately 14% detected once. Input material: blood. These receptors all stem from a woman aged 40 to 50 with Graves' ophthalmopathy.

This chain links TRBV2 with TRBJ2-7; possibly TRBD1 for D (6 bases). The CDR3 is made up of 14 amino acids. The V gene lost 6 bases and the J gene lost 4 bases, with 16 bases spanning the gap. Germline CDR1 is SNHLY and CDR2 is FYNNEI. This CDR3 is CASSLTPGEYEQYF. For the CDR3, the DNA is TGTGCCAGCAGCCTTACTCCAGGGGAATACGAGCAGTACTTC.

This clonotype was counted at least ten times. This chain uses TRBV5-1 with TRBJ1-2; D might be TRBD1 (5 bases). The CDR3 totals 15 residues. The germline CDR1 and CDR2 sequences are SGHRS and YFSETQ. The ends were cut back, 3 bases at V and 4 bases at J, with 16 bases in the middle. The CDR3 DNA sequence: TGCGCCAGCAGCTACACAGGAAATCGGGCCTATGGCTACACCTTC. Its protein is CASSYTGNRAYGYTF.

This clonotype was counted only a few times. V gene TRBV19 combines with J gene TRBJ2-5, with 7 bases lining up with TRBD2. CDR3 size: 17 residues. Unmatched junction bases numbered 13, after V lost 1 base and J lost 5 bases. Germline CDR1 and CDR2: LNHDA and SQIVND (reference sequence). The CDR3 nucleotides are TGTGCCAGTAGTATAGTTTCCGGCGCTAGCGGACGGGAGACCCAGTACTTC. Translated, it gives CASSIVSGASGRETQYF.

This clonotype appeared many times. DNA for the CDR3: TGTGCCAGCAGTTCCGGGAATCAGCCCCAGCATTTT. Its protein product is CASSSGNQPQHF. This chain links TRBV12-3 or TRBV12-4 with TRBJ1-5; D gene unclear. V was pared by 4 bases and J by 4 bases, with 5 bases between. The CDR3 length is 12 residues.